What follows are 21 T cell receptor beta chains derived from one specimen sequenced in a study of control samples from healthy donors and cancer patients. Profiled with immunoSEQ multiplex PCR; TCRdb holds only in-frame clones, not every one. The sample has under 200,000 clones, roughly 94% seen once. Sequencing was done on a sample of PBMCs. The receptors originated from a man in his 60s with colorectal cancer.

This clone was recorded once. The gene calls are TRBV30 and TRBJ1-5; D perhaps matches TRBD1 (5 bases). The CDR3 spans 12 residues. Germline assignment: CDR1 GTSNPN and CDR2 SVGIG (reference sequence). V was pared by 5 bases and J by 4 bases, with 9 bases between. CDR3 region: CAWGDGNQPQHF. In DNA, the CDR3 is TGTGCCTGGGGGGACGGTAATCAGCCCCAGCATTTT.

This chain joins TRBV28 and TRBJ2-3, with 8 bases matching TRBD1. V lost 3 bases to trimming and J lost 2 bases; unmatched junction nucleotides: 4. This CDR3 is built from 15 residues. Germline assignment: CDR1 MDHEN and CDR2 SYDVKM. CDR3 region: CASSLTGEYTDTQYF. The CDR3 nucleotides are TGTGCCAGCAGTTTGACAGGGGAGTACACAGATACGCAGTATTTT.

The chain combines TRBV5-6 with TRBJ1-6, with D possibly matching TRBD1 (5 bases). Trimming took 1 base from V and 10 from J, leaving 12 bases between them. The V gene's germline CDR1 is SGHDT and CDR2 YYEEEE. The CDR3 spans 14 residues. The CDR3 nucleotides are TGTGCCAGCAGCTTGATCCGGGGGGTGTCACCCCTCCACTTT. This codes for CASSLIRGVSPLHF.

The chain links TRBV5-6 to TRBJ2-3; D call uncertain. The CDR3 is 13 residues long. Germline V CDR1 and CDR2: SGHDT, YYEEEE. V shed 1 base and J shed 6 bases, with 9 bases lying between them. The CDR3 here is CASSLRSGDTQYF. CDR3 bases: TGTGCCAGCAGCTTGAGAAGTGGGGATACGCAGTATTTT.

The chain has TRBV19 and TRBJ1-6; maybe TRBD1 (5 bases). Germline-derived CDR1 and CDR2 are LNHDA and SQIVND (reference sequence). The CDR3 contains 14 residues. V shed 5 bases and J shed 8 bases, with 13 bases lying between them. The CDR3 DNA is TGTGCCAGTAGTGATGGGGGGGGGTATTCACCCCTCCACTTT. Translating it yields CASSDGGGYSPLHF. The full variable domain, completed using reference TRBV19 and TRBJ1-6, is DGGITQSPKYLFRKEGQNVTLSCEQNLNHDAMYWYRQDPGQGLRLIYYSQIVNDFQKGDIAEGYSVSREKKESFPLTVTSAQKNPTAFYLCASSDGGGYSPLHFGNGTRLTVT.

The chain carries TRBV18 and TRBJ2-3; the D gene could be TRBD1 or TRBD2 (5 bases each). Germline V gives CDR1 KGHSH, CDR2 LQKENI. The CDR3 is made up of 14 amino acids. Trimming cost V 6 bases and J 2 bases, with 12 bases left between them. The CDR3 region has the DNA TGTGCCAGCTCTGCCGGGACCTTCACAGATACGCAGTATTTT. Protein sequence: CASSAGTFTDTQYF.

This rearrangement joins TRBV11-2 to TRBJ2-3; tentatively, D is TRBD1 or TRBD2 (6 bases each). The V end was cut by 5 bases, the J end by 2 bases, with 26 bases between. The CDR3 length is 19 residues. The V gene's germline CDR1 is SGHAT and CDR2 FQNNGV. The CDR3 spells CASSPRGRRDRSVTDTQYF. The CDR3 DNA follows: TGTGCCAGCAGCCCCCGGGGGCGCCGGGATCGATCGGTCACAGATACGCAGTATTTT. The variable domain in full, with the rest retrieved from reference TRBV11-2 and TRBJ2-3, is EAGVAQSPRYKIIEKRQSVAFWCNPISGHATLYWYQQILGQGPKLLIQFQNNGVVDDSQLPKDRFSAERLKGVDSTLKIQPAKLEDSAVYLCASSPRGRRDRSVTDTQYFGPGTRLTVL.

This clone occurred once. V is TRBV3-1 (or the pseudogene TRBV3-2) and J is TRBJ1-1; 7 nucleotides match TRBD1. V trimming: 4 bases; J trimming: 0 bases; junction bases outside the gene matches: 5. The CDR3 runs 15 residues. Germline loops: CDR1 LGHDT, CDR2 YNNKEL (reference sequence). The CDR3 loop reads CASSLTDRMNTEAFF. The CDR3 coding sequence is TGTGCCAGCAGCCTCACGGACAGGATGAACACTGAAGCTTTCTTT.

This chain joins TRBV18 and TRBJ1-1; maybe TRBD1 (6 bases). Germline CDR1 reads KGHSH; CDR2 reads LQKENI. The CDR3 is 20 amino acids. Trimming cost V 0 bases and J 1 base, with 24 bases left between them. This CDR3 reads CASSPPIKGGTQIANTEAFF. CDR3 DNA: TGTGCCAGCTCACCACCTATAAAGGGGGGAACACAGATTGCGAACACTGAAGCTTTCTTT.

V gene TRBV6-1 combines with J gene TRBJ1-1, with TRBD1 identical over 9 bases. V gave up 2 bases and J gave up 2 bases; unmatched junction bases: 3. The CDR3 is 15 residues long. Germline V gene lookup returns CDR1 MNHNS and CDR2 SASEGT. CDR3 coding DNA: TGTGCCAGCAGTGAACTGGGACAGGGAAACACTGAAGCTTTCTTT. Translating gives CASSELGQGNTEAFF.

The V call is TRBV20-1, the J call TRBJ2-6; D uncertain. Germline-derived CDR1 and CDR2 are DFQATT and SNEGSKA (reference sequence). Trimming pared 3 bases from V and 0 bases from J, leaving 9 bases between. The CDR3 sequence is 15 residues long. As DNA, the CDR3 is TGCAGTGCTAGTGGGCACCACTCTGGGGCCAACGTCCTGACTTTC. Amino acid sequence: CSASGHHSGANVLTF.

This clone was detected only a few times. The V call is TRBV7-8, the J call TRBJ2-7; no definite D call. With 1 base removed from V and 0 bases from J, the gap between germline ends came to 7 bases. This CDR3 contains 14 residues. Looked up from germline, CDR1 is SGHVS and CDR2 is FQNEAQ. The CDR3 DNA is TGTGCCAGCAGCTTAGAACAGTTCTCCTACGAGCAGTACTTC. Protein product: CASSLEQFSYEQYF. Full variable domain (rest looked up from reference TRBV7-8 and TRBJ2-7): GAGVSQSPRYKVAKRGQDVALRCDPISGHVSLFWYQQALGQGPEFLTYFQNEAQLDKSGLPSDRFFAERPEGSVSTLKIQRTQQEDSAVYLCASSLEQFSYEQYFGPGTRLTVT.

V usage is TRBV5-6 and J usage is TRBJ1-3; possibly TRBD1 for D (5 bases). This CDR3 contains 15 residues. With 4 bases removed from V and 0 bases from J, the gap between germline ends came to 11 bases. Per germline, CDR1 SGHDT and CDR2 YYEEEE. The CDR3, as DNA: TGTGCCAGCAGCCCCGTAAGGGGCTCTGGAAACACCATATATTTT. Translation gives CASSPVRGSGNTIYF.

The V call is TRBV6-5, the J call TRBJ2-1; tentatively, D is TRBD2 (6 bases). V lost 7 bases and J lost 7, with 20 bases in between. This CDR3 has 15 amino acids. Per germline, CDR1 MNHEY and CDR2 SVGAGI. The CDR3 DNA reads as TGTGCCAGCACGTTTCTCCGGGACTCACCTAATGAGCAGTTCTTC. Its protein product is CASTFLRDSPNEQFF.

CDR3: CASSESRGGYGYTF. The CDR3 coding sequence is TGTGCCAGCAGCGAATCTCGAGGTGGTTATGGCTACACCTTC. V is TRBV3-1 (or the pseudogene TRBV3-2) and J is TRBJ1-2; D is undetermined. CDR3 length equals 14 residues. Germline V gene sequence: CDR1 LGHDT, CDR2 YNNKEL (reference sequence). The ends were cut back, 5 bases at V and 5 bases at J, with 15 bases in the middle.

The chain recombines TRBV4-3 with TRBJ2-7, with D unclear. Trimming left V 4 bases short and J 6 bases short, with 22 bases between. Germline V CDR1 and CDR2: LGHNA, YSLEER. CDR3 length: 16 residues. The CDR3 coding sequence is TGCGCCAGCAGCCCTGATCCAACGCGTCACACTATCGAGCAGTACTTC. Protein product: CASSPDPTRHTIEQYF.

The genes are TRBV6-2 or TRBV6-3 and TRBJ1-3; TRBD1 aligns across 9 bases. Germline assignment: CDR1 MNHEY and CDR2 SVGEGT. The CDR3 is made up of 15 amino acids. Germline trimming cut 1 base from V and 2 bases from J; bases unmatched to any gene: 0. The CDR3 here is CASSYYRGPGNTIYF. The CDR3 nucleotides are TGTGCCAGCAGTTACTACAGGGGGCCTGGAAACACCATATATTTT.

The gene calls are TRBV7-9 and TRBJ1-1, with TRBD1 as a possible D gene (6 bases). The CDR3 length is 15 residues. Germline V gene data show CDR1 as SEHNR and CDR2 as FQNEAQ (reference sequence). The ends were cut back, 2 bases at V and 6 bases at J, with 16 bases in the middle. The DNA for the CDR3 is TGTGCCAGCAGCTTAAACAGGGCCCCCAGAGCTGAAGCTTTCTTT. It yields the protein CASSLNRAPRAEAFF. Full variable domain (outside the CDR3, taken from reference TRBV7-9 and TRBJ1-1): DTGVSQNPRHKITKRGQNVTFRCDPISEHNRLYWYRQTLGQGPEFLTYFQNEAQLEKSRLLSDRFSAERPKGSFSTLEIQRTEQGDSAMYLCASSLNRAPRAEAFFGQGTRLTVV.

This clone was recorded only once. This sequence joins TRBV11-2 and TRBJ2-5; no definite D call. The CDR3 loop spans 12 amino acids. Germline V gene sequence: CDR1 SGHAT, CDR2 FQNNGV. Trimming removed 5 bases from V and 0 bases from J, with 4 bases in between. CDR3 amino acids: CASSPYQETQYF. DNA for the CDR3: TGTGCCAGCAGCCCATACCAAGAGACCCAGTACTTC.

This chain links TRBV6-1 with TRBJ2-2, with a tentative D call TRBD1 (6 bases). Germline V lookup: CDR1 MNHNS, CDR2 SASEGT. The CDR3 contains 15 residues. Trimming shortened V by 3 bases and J by 2 bases, and 10 bases separated the two germline ends. Here the CDR3 reads CASSEDRLNTGELFF. The CDR3, as DNA: TGTGCCAGCAGTGAGGACAGATTAAACACCGGGGAGCTGTTTTTT.

The chain combines TRBV30 with TRBJ1-3; no clear D. Trimming took 1 base from V and 6 from J, leaving 10 bases between them. CDR3 length: 13 residues. Germline CDR1 GTSNPN, CDR2 SVGIG (reference sequence). CDR3 sequence reads: CAWSEGEQNTIYF. The CDR3 DNA reads TGTGCCTGGAGTGAGGGAGAACAAAACACCATATATTTT.